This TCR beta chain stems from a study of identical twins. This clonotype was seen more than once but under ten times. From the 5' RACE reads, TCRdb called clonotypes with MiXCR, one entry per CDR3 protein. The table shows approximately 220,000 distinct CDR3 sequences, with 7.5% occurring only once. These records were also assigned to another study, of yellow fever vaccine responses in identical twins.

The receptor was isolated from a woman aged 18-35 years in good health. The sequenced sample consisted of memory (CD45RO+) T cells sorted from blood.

For the CDR3, the DNA is TGTGCCAGCAACATGGGCAGGGGAGCGGAGACCCAGTACTTC. It specifies CASNMGRGAETQYF. V usage is TRBV6-1 and J usage is TRBJ2-5; D perhaps matches TRBD1 (6 bases). The CDR3 loop spans 14 amino acids. V lost 7 bases and J lost 5, with 17 bases in between. Per germline, CDR1 MNHNS and CDR2 SASEGT.